This TCR beta chain is from a study of blood T cell repertoires in COVID-19. Study-level information: Acute-phase and convalescent COVID-19 samples originated in the United States, Italy and Spain.

The CDR3 covers 14 residues. Germline V gene sequence: CDR1 SGDLS, CDR2 YYNGEE. Trimming shortened V by 5 bases and J by 7 bases, and 13 bases separated the two germline ends. This table comes from immunoSEQ multiplex PCR, and its TCRdb copy is limited to in-frame clones, with some not included. The repertoire consists of 300,000 to 400,000 clones, with about nine tenths occurring once and the leading ten covering 1%. Source material: peripheral blood. The clonotype originates from a middle-aged man with active or convalescent COVID-19. The chain employs TRBV9 and TRBJ1-6, with D uncertain. CDR3 protein: CASSGGLPNSPLHF. For the CDR3, the DNA is TGTGCCAGCAGTGGAGGGCTCCCCAATTCACCCCTCCACTTT.